The rows below give T cell receptor beta chains drawn from one sample of a study of control samples from healthy donors and cancer patients. Some clones are missing from TCRdb's copy, which holds only in-frame ones; the method was immunoSEQ multiplex PCR. The sample lists about 65,000 clones, 75% to 95% occurring once. Sequencing was carried out using PBMCs. These receptors all come from a woman aged 45-59 years with colorectal cancer. Each CDR3 is given with its conserved first and last residue. Each record gives: D gene, clone size, V gene, J gene, CDR3 protein, CDR3 DNA. A D gene is named only where the DNA matches it firmly. For some rows the clone size is stated as once, few or many, or as a class when expanded; others skip it.

D gene: -
clone size: -
V gene: TRBV2
J gene: TRBJ1-1
CDR3 protein: CASTGTPVRVAFF
CDR3 DNA: TGTGCCAGCACCGGGACCCCAGTTAGGGTAGCTTTCTTT

D gene: -
clone size: -
V gene: TRBV28
J gene: TRBJ1-5
CDR3 protein: CASTPWGKVQPQHF
CDR3 DNA: TGTGCCAGCACCCCGTGGGGCAAGGTTCAGCCCCAGCATTTT

D gene: -
clone size: -
V gene: TRBV20-1
J gene: TRBJ1-4
CDR3 protein: CSASTDKDEGNEKLFF
CDR3 DNA: TGCAGTGCTAGTACCGATAAGGATGAGGGTAATGAAAAACTGTTTTTT

D gene: TRBD2
clone size: -
V gene: TRBV7-3
J gene: TRBJ2-3
CDR3 protein: CASSLTGLTSGSTDTQYF
CDR3 DNA: TGTGCCAGCAGCTTAACAGGCTTGACTAGCGGAAGCACAGATACGCAGTATTTT

D gene: -
clone size: -
V gene: TRBV9
J gene: TRBJ2-2
CDR3 protein: CASSADHRNTGELFF
CDR3 DNA: TGTGCCAGCAGCGCAGACCACAGGAACACCGGGGAGCTGTTTTTT

D gene: -
clone size: -
V gene: TRBV6-1
J gene: TRBJ2-7
CDR3 protein: CASSEGSAIYEQYF
CDR3 DNA: TGTGCCAGCAGTGAAGGTAGCGCGATCTACGAGCAGTACTTC

D gene: TRBD2
clone size: -
V gene: TRBV28
J gene: TRBJ2-1
CDR3 protein: CASRDVGTSGAFYNEQFF
CDR3 DNA: TGTGCCAGCAGAGACGTCGGGACTAGCGGGGCCTTTTACAATGAGCAGTTCTTC

D gene: -
clone size: -
V gene: TRBV3-1/TRBV3-2
J gene: TRBJ1-5
CDR3 protein: CASSKSEGNQPQHF
CDR3 DNA: TGTGCCAGCAGCAAAAGCGAGGGGAATCAGCCCCAGCATTTT

D gene: -
clone size: once
V gene: TRBV5-6
J gene: TRBJ1-1
CDR3 protein: CASSLGGEWYTEAFF
CDR3 DNA: TGTGCCAGCAGCTTGGGGGGTGAGTGGTACACTGAAGCTTTCTTT

D gene: -
clone size: -
V gene: TRBV27
J gene: TRBJ2-2
CDR3 protein: CASSSLGGLRTGELFF
CDR3 DNA: TGTGCCAGCAGTTCATTGGGCGGGCTTCGCACCGGGGAGCTGTTTTTT

D gene: -
clone size: few
V gene: TRBV10-2
J gene: TRBJ2-5
CDR3 protein: CASTIGTEETQYF
CDR3 DNA: TGCGCCAGCACAATAGGAACGGAAGAGACCCAGTACTTC

D gene: -
clone size: once
V gene: TRBV15
J gene: TRBJ1-4
CDR3 protein: CATSKRQVGEKLFF
CDR3 DNA: TGTGCCACCAGCAAAAGACAGGTTGGGGAAAAACTGTTTTTT

D gene: -
clone size: -
V gene: TRBV6-1
J gene: TRBJ2-3
CDR3 protein: CASSEHDTQYF
CDR3 DNA: TGTGCCAGCAGTGAGCACGATACGCAGTATTTT

D gene: -
clone size: -
V gene: TRBV7-6
J gene: TRBJ1-6
CDR3 protein: CASSWGGESPLHF
CDR3 DNA: TGTGCCAGCAGCTGGGGGGGGGAGTCACCCCTCCACTTT

D gene: TRBD2
clone size: -
V gene: TRBV7-8
J gene: TRBJ2-3
CDR3 protein: CASSAGLAGGTDEATDTQYF
CDR3 DNA: TGTGCCAGCAGCGCCGGACTAGCGGGGGGCACCGATGAGGCGACAGATACGCAGTATTTT

D gene: -
clone size: once
V gene: TRBV6-2/TRBV6-3
J gene: TRBJ2-3
CDR3 protein: CASSYSVRWGESTDTQYF
CDR3 DNA: TGTGCCAGCAGTTACTCGGTTCGCTGGGGGGAAAGCACAGATACGCAGTATTTT

D gene: -
clone size: -
V gene: TRBV18
J gene: TRBJ1-1
CDR3 protein: CASSPLTSSGTEAFF
CDR3 DNA: TGTGCCAGCTCACCACTAACGTCCTCCGGCACTGAAGCTTTCTTT

D gene: -
clone size: -
V gene: TRBV6-7
J gene: TRBJ2-2
CDR3 protein: CASSWKVSNTGELFF
CDR3 DNA: TGTGCCAGCAGCTGGAAGGTTTCGAACACCGGGGAGCTGTTTTTT

D gene: -
clone size: -
V gene: TRBV28
J gene: TRBJ1-2
CDR3 protein: CASSGRGYTF
CDR3 DNA: TGTGCCAGCAGCGGTAGGGGCTACACCTTC

D gene: TRBD1
clone size: -
V gene: TRBV28
J gene: TRBJ2-1
CDR3 protein: CASSSSSGGQYNEQFF
CDR3 DNA: TGTGCCAGCAGTTCCTCATCAGGGGGCCAGTACAATGAGCAGTTCTTC

D gene: -
clone size: -
V gene: TRBV5-1
J gene: TRBJ2-3
CDR3 protein: CASSLEPSRTDTQYF
CDR3 DNA: TGCGCCAGCAGCTTGGAACCTTCGCGAACAGATACGCAGTATTTT

D gene: -
clone size: -
V gene: TRBV4-2
J gene: TRBJ2-2
CDR3 protein: CASGLGAGELFF
CDR3 DNA: TGTGCCAGCGGGCTCGGGGCCGGGGAGCTGTTTTTT

D gene: TRBD1
clone size: -
V gene: TRBV3-1/TRBV3-2
J gene: TRBJ2-1
CDR3 protein: CASTLRQGPRDEQFF
CDR3 DNA: TGTGCCAGCACTCTGAGACAGGGCCCTCGCGATGAGCAGTTCTTC

D gene: -
clone size: -
V gene: TRBV28
J gene: TRBJ2-2
CDR3 protein: CASSQDGVLVPGELFF
CDR3 DNA: TGTGCCAGCAGCCAGGACGGAGTACTAGTTCCCGGGGAGCTGTTTTTT

D gene: -
clone size: -
V gene: TRBV9
J gene: TRBJ2-3
CDR3 protein: CASSVGSTRGTDTQYF
CDR3 DNA: TGTGCCAGCAGCGTCGGGTCTACGCGGGGCACAGATACGCAGTATTTT

D gene: -
clone size: -
V gene: TRBV5-6
J gene: TRBJ2-7
CDR3 protein: CASSLGQHVAYEQYF
CDR3 DNA: TGTGCCAGCAGCCTCGGACAGCATGTCGCCTACGAGCAGTACTTC

D gene: -
clone size: -
V gene: TRBV11-2
J gene: TRBJ1-2
CDR3 protein: CASNLIRGGAGSYGYTF
CDR3 DNA: TGTGCCAGCAACTTAATAAGAGGAGGGGCCGGGAGCTATGGCTACACCTTC

D gene: TRBD2
clone size: -
V gene: TRBV7-2
J gene: TRBJ2-7
CDR3 protein: CASSPHTLGLAGASYEQYF
CDR3 DNA: TGTGCCAGCAGCCCTCATACCCTGGGGCTAGCGGGAGCCTCCTACGAGCAGTACTTC

D gene: -
clone size: -
V gene: TRBV7-6
J gene: TRBJ1-1
CDR3 protein: CASSLTSGAYTEAFF
CDR3 DNA: TGTGCCAGCAGCTTAACGTCAGGGGCTTACACTGAAGCTTTCTTT

D gene: -
clone size: -
V gene: TRBV7-6
J gene: TRBJ1-5
CDR3 protein: CASSLNAEYSNQPQHF
CDR3 DNA: TGTGCCAGCAGCTTAAACGCGGAGTATAGCAATCAGCCCCAGCATTTT

D gene: TRBD2
clone size: -
V gene: TRBV30
J gene: TRBJ2-7
CDR3 protein: CAWRGGRANEQYF
CDR3 DNA: TGTGCCTGGAGAGGCGGGAGGGCTAACGAGCAGTACTTC

D gene: -
clone size: -
V gene: TRBV5-5
J gene: TRBJ1-5
CDR3 protein: CASSLGGSQPQHF
CDR3 DNA: TGTGCCAGCAGCTTGGGGGGGAGTCAGCCCCAGCATTTT

D gene: TRBD2
clone size: -
V gene: TRBV2
J gene: TRBJ2-1
CDR3 protein: CASSEEREYEQFF
CDR3 DNA: TGTGCCAGCAGTGAGGAGCGGGAATATGAGCAGTTCTTC

D gene: -
clone size: once
V gene: TRBV27
J gene: TRBJ1-4
CDR3 protein: CASSFSSTNEKLFF
CDR3 DNA: TGTGCCAGCAGTTTCAGCAGCACTAATGAAAAACTGTTTTTT

D gene: -
clone size: -
V gene: TRBV10-3
J gene: TRBJ1-1
CDR3 protein: CAIRRRGMNTEAFF
CDR3 DNA: TGTGCCATCAGGCGACGGGGGATGAACACTGAAGCTTTCTTT

D gene: -
clone size: -
V gene: TRBV3-1/TRBV3-2
J gene: TRBJ2-4
CDR3 protein: CASSQGGENIQYF
CDR3 DNA: TGTGCCAGCAGCCAAGGGGGGGAAAACATTCAGTACTTC

D gene: TRBD1
clone size: -
V gene: TRBV6-1
J gene: TRBJ2-5
CDR3 protein: CASSDDRGSQETQYF
CDR3 DNA: TGTGCCAGCAGTGATGACAGGGGGAGTCAAGAGACCCAGTACTTC

D gene: -
clone size: -
V gene: TRBV6-2/TRBV6-3
J gene: TRBJ1-1
CDR3 protein: CASSYSAPDGMNTEAFF
CDR3 DNA: TGTGCCAGCAGTTACTCGGCCCCTGACGGCATGAACACTGAAGCTTTCTTT

D gene: TRBD1
clone size: -
V gene: TRBV5-6
J gene: TRBJ1-2
CDR3 protein: CASSWTGGMSRGYTF
CDR3 DNA: TGTGCCAGCAGCTGGACAGGGGGTATGTCTAGAGGCTACACCTTC

D gene: -
clone size: -
V gene: TRBV2
J gene: TRBJ2-5
CDR3 protein: CASSEDGETQYF
CDR3 DNA: TGTGCCAGCAGTGAGGATGGGGAGACCCAGTACTTC

D gene: -
clone size: once
V gene: TRBV6-2/TRBV6-3
J gene: TRBJ2-3
CDR3 protein: CASSYGSWGGPSDTQYF
CDR3 DNA: TGTGCCAGCAGTTACGGTAGTTGGGGGGGGCCATCAGATACGCAGTATTTT

D gene: -
clone size: -
V gene: TRBV5-6
J gene: TRBJ1-1
CDR3 protein: CASSWGDGRRKAFF
CDR3 DNA: TGTGCCAGCAGCTGGGGGGACGGACGCCGGAAAGCTTTCTTT

D gene: -
clone size: -
V gene: TRBV6-1
J gene: TRBJ1-2
CDR3 protein: CASSDWRPPNYGYTF
CDR3 DNA: TGTGCCAGCAGTGATTGGCGCCCGCCCAACTATGGCTACACCTTC

D gene: TRBD1
clone size: -
V gene: TRBV6-5
J gene: TRBJ1-1
CDR3 protein: CASSTTGAGNTEAFF
CDR3 DNA: TGTGCCAGCAGTACCACAGGGGCAGGGAACACTGAAGCTTTCTTT

D gene: -
clone size: -
V gene: TRBV2
J gene: TRBJ2-7
CDR3 protein: CASSVGSRGEQYF
CDR3 DNA: TGTGCCAGCAGTGTCGGGAGTCGTGGCGAGCAGTACTTC

D gene: -
clone size: -
V gene: TRBV15
J gene: TRBJ1-6
CDR3 protein: CATSSRGSPLHF
CDR3 DNA: TGTGCCACCAGCAGTCGCGGGTCACCCCTCCACTTT

D gene: -
clone size: -
V gene: TRBV19
J gene: TRBJ1-2
CDR3 protein: CASSTLGGVYGYTF
CDR3 DNA: TGTGCCAGTAGTACCCTAGGAGGGGTCTATGGCTACACCTTC

D gene: -
clone size: -
V gene: TRBV9
J gene: TRBJ1-1
CDR3 protein: CASSPNSMNTEAFF
CDR3 DNA: TGTGCCAGCAGCCCCAATAGCATGAACACTGAAGCTTTCTTT

D gene: -
clone size: -
V gene: TRBV2
J gene: TRBJ1-6
CDR3 protein: CASSWQGGNSPLHF
CDR3 DNA: TGTGCCAGCAGTTGGCAAGGGGGGAATTCACCCCTCCACTTT

D gene: TRBD1
clone size: -
V gene: TRBV6-6
J gene: TRBJ2-3
CDR3 protein: CASSSSQGGGTDTQYF
CDR3 DNA: TGTGCCAGCAGTTCATCACAGGGGGGCGGCACAGATACGCAGTATTTT

D gene: -
clone size: -
V gene: TRBV19
J gene: TRBJ1-2
CDR3 protein: CATSPNRDDGYTF
CDR3 DNA: TGTGCCACTAGCCCAAACAGGGACGATGGCTACACCTTC

D gene: -
clone size: -
V gene: TRBV3-1/TRBV3-2
J gene: TRBJ2-7
CDR3 protein: CASSQGQGPLEQYF
CDR3 DNA: TGTGCCAGCAGCCAAGGGCAGGGACCTCTCGAGCAGTACTTC

D gene: -
clone size: -
V gene: TRBV19
J gene: TRBJ1-3
CDR3 protein: CASRRGESAGNTIYF
CDR3 DNA: TGTGCCAGCCGACGGGGGGAGTCGGCTGGAAACACCATATATTTT

D gene: -
clone size: -
V gene: TRBV7-9
J gene: TRBJ1-2
CDR3 protein: CASSAGGKLYYGYTF
CDR3 DNA: TGTGCCAGCAGCGCCGGGGGGAAGCTATACTATGGCTACACCTTC

D gene: -
clone size: few
V gene: TRBV29-1
J gene: TRBJ2-6
CDR3 protein: CSVDDRSGANVLTF
CDR3 DNA: TGCAGCGTAGACGACCGGTCTGGGGCCAACGTCCTGACTTTC

D gene: -
clone size: -
V gene: TRBV20-1
J gene: TRBJ1-2
CDR3 protein: CSASTVDSNYGYTF
CDR3 DNA: TGCAGTGCTAGTACGGTAGACTCTAACTATGGCTACACCTTC

D gene: TRBD1
clone size: -
V gene: TRBV6-5
J gene: TRBJ1-1
CDR3 protein: CASSYGGGTANTEAFF
CDR3 DNA: TGTGCCAGCAGTTACGGGGGGGGGACAGCGAACACTGAAGCTTTCTTT

D gene: TRBD2
clone size: -
V gene: TRBV25-1
J gene: TRBJ2-3
CDR3 protein: CASIPRGEGFTQYF
CDR3 DNA: TGTGCCAGCATTCCCCGGGGGGAGGGTTTCACGCAGTATTTT